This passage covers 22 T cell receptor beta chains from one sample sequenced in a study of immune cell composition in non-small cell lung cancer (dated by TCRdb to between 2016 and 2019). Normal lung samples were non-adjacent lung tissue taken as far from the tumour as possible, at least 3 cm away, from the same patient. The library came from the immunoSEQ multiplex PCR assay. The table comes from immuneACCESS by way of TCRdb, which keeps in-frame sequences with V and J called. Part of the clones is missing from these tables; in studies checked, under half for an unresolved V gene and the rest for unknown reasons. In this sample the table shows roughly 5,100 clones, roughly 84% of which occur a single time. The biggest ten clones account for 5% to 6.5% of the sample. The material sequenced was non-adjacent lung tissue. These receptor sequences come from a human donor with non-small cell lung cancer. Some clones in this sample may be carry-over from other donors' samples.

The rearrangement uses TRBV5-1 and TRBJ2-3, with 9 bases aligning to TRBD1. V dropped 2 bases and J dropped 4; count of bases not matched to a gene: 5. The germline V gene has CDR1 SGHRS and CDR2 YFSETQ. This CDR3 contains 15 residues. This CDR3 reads CASSFGTGSADTQYF. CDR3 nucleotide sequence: TGCGCCAGCAGCTTCGGGACAGGGAGCGCAGATACGCAGTATTTT.

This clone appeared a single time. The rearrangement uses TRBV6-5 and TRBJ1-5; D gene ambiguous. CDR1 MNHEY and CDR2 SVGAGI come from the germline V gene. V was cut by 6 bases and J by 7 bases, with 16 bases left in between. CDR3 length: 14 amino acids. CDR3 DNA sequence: TGTGCCAGCAGCGAGGTGGCGTGGCAACAGCCCCAGCATTTT. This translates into CASSEVAWQQPQHF.

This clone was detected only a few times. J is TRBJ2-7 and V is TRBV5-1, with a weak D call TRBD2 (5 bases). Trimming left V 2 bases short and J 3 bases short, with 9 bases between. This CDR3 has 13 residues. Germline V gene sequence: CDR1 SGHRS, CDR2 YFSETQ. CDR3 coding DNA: TGCGCCAGCAGCTTAGGACGGGACTACGAGCAGTACTTC. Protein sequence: CASSLGRDYEQYF.

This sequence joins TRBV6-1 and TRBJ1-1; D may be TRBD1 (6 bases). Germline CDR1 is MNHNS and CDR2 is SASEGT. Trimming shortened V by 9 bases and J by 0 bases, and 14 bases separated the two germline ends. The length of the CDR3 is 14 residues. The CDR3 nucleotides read TGTGCCAGTGGACAGTTAACAATGAACACTGAAGCTTTCTTT. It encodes CASGQLTMNTEAFF.

The CDR3 DNA reads as TGCGCCAGCAGCCAAGATGCCCACGGGAGCTCTGGAAACACCATATATTTT. It is translated as CASSQDAHGSSGNTIYF. V usage is TRBV4-3 and J usage is TRBJ1-3; D is undetermined. Germline CDR1 reads LGHNA; CDR2 reads YSLEER. Trimming removed 0 bases at V and 0 bases at J, with 12 bases between. This CDR3 is 17 amino acids long.

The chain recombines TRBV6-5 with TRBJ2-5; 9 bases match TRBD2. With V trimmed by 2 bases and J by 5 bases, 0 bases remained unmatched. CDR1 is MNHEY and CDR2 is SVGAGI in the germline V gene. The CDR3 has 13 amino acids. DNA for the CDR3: TGTGCCAGCAGTTACGGACTAGCGGAGACCCAGTACTTC. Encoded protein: CASSYGLAETQYF.

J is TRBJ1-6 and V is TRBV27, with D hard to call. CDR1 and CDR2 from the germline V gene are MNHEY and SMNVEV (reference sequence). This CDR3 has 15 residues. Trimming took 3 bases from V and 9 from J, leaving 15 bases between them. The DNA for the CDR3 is TGTGCCAGCAGTTTTCGGGCCGCGGGAGGTTCACCCCTCCACTTT. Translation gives CASSFRAAGGSPLHF.

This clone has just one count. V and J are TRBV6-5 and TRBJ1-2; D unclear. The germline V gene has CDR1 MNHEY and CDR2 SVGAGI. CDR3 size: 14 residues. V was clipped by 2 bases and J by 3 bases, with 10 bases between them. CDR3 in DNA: TGTGCCAGCAGTTACGGGAGGTCACACTATGGCTACACCTTC. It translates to CASSYGRSHYGYTF.

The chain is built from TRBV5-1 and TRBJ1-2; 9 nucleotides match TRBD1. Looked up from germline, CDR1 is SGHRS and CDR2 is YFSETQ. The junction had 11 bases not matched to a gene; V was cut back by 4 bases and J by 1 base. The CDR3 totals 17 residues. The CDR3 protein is CASSRFPGTGNNYGYTF. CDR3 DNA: TGCGCCAGCAGCCGATTCCCCGGGACAGGGAATAACTATGGCTACACCTTC. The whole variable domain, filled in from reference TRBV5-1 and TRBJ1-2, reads KAGVTQTPRYLIKTRGQQVTLSCSPISGHRSVSWYQQTPGQGLQFLFEYFSETQRNKGNFPGRFSGRQFSNSRSEMNVSTLELGDSALYLCASSRFPGTGNNYGYTFGSGTRLTVV.

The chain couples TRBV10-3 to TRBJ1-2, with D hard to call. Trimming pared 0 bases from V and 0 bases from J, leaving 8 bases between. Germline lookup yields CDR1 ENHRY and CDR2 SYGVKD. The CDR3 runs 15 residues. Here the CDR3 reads CAISESSTANYGYTF. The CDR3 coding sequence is TGTGCCATCAGTGAGTCGAGTACGGCTAACTATGGCTACACCTTC.

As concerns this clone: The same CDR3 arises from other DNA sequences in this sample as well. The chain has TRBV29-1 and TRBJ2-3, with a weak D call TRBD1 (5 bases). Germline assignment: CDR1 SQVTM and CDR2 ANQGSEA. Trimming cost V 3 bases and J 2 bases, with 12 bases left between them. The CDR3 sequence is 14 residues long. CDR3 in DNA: TGCAGCGTTGAGTTAGGGGCTAACACAGATACGCAGTATTTT. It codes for CSVELGANTDTQYF.

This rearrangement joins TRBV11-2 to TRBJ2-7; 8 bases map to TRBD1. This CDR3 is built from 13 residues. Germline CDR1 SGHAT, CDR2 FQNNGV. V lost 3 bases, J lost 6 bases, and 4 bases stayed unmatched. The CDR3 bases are TGTGCCAGCAGCTTGCCAGGGGGCGTCGAGCAGTACTTC. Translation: CASSLPGGVEQYF. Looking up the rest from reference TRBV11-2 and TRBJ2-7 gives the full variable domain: EAGVAQSPRYKIIEKRQSVAFWCNPISGHATLYWYQQILGQGPKLLIQFQNNGVVDDSQLPKDRFSAERLKGVDSTLKIQPAKLEDSAVYLCASSLPGGVEQYFGPGTRLTVT.

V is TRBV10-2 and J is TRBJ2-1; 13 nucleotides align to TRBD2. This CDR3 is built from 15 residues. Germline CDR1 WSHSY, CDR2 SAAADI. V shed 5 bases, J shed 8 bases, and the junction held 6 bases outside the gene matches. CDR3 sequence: CASSQLAGGLDEQFF. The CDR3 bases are TGCGCCAGCAGTCAACTAGCGGGAGGGCTCGATGAGCAGTTCTTC.

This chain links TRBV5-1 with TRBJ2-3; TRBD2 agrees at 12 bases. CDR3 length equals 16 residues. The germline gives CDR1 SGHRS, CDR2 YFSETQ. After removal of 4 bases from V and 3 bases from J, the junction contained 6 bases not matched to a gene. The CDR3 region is CASSPPSGGVTDTQYF. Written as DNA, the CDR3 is TGCGCCAGCAGCCCACCTAGCGGGGGGGTAACAGATACGCAGTATTTT.

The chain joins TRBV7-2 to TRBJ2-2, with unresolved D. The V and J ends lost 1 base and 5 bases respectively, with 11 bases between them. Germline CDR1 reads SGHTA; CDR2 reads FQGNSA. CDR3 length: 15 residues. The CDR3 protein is CASSLVVSPTGELFF. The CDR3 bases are TGTGCCAGCAGCTTAGTAGTTAGTCCAACCGGGGAGCTGTTTTTT.

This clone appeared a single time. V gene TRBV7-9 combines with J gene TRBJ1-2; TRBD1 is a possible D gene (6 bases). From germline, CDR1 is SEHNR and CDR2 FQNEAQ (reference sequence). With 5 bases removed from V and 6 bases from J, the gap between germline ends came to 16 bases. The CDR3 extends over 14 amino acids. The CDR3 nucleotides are TGTGCCAGCAGCCGGACAGCCTCAGAGCATGGCTACACCTTC. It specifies CASSRTASEHGYTF.

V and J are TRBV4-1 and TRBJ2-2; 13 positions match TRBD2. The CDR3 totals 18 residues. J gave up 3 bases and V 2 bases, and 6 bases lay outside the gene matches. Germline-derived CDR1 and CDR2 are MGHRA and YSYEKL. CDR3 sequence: CASSQTATSGRYTGELFF. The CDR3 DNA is TGCGCCAGCAGCCAAACCGCGACTAGCGGGAGGTACACCGGGGAGCTGTTTTTT.

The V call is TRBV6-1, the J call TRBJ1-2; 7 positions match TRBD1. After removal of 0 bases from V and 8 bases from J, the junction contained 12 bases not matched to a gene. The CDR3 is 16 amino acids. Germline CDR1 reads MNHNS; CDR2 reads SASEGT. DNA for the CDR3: TGTGCCAGCAGTGAAGCTTCGACAGGGAGGATTGGGGGCTACACCTTC. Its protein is CASSEASTGRIGGYTF.

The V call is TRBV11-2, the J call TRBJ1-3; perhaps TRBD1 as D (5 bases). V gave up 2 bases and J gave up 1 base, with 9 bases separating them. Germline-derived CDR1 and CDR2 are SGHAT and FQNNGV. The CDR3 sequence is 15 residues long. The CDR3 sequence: CASSLSDISGNTIYF. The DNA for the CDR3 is TGTGCCAGCAGCTTATCGGACATATCTGGAAACACCATATATTTT.

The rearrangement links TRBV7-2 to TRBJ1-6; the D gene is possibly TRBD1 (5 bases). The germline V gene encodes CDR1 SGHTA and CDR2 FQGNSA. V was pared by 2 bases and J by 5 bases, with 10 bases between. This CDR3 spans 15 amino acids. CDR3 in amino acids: CASSLIPGNNSPLHF. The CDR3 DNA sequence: TGTGCCAGCAGCTTAATTCCAGGGAATAATTCACCCCTCCACTTT.

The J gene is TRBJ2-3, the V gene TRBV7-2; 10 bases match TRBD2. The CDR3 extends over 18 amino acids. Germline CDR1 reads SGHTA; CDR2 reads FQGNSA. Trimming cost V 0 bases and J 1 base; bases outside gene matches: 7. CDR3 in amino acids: CASSLAGPLAGGTDTQYF. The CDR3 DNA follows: TGTGCCAGCAGCTTAGCGGGCCCTCTAGCGGGGGGCACAGATACGCAGTATTTT.

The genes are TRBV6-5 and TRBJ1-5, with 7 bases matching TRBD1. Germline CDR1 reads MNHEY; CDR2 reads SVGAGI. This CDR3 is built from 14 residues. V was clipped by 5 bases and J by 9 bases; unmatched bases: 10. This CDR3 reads CASSPGTVGWPQHF. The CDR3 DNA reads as TGTGCCAGCAGTCCCGGGACAGTGGGGTGGCCCCAGCATTTT.